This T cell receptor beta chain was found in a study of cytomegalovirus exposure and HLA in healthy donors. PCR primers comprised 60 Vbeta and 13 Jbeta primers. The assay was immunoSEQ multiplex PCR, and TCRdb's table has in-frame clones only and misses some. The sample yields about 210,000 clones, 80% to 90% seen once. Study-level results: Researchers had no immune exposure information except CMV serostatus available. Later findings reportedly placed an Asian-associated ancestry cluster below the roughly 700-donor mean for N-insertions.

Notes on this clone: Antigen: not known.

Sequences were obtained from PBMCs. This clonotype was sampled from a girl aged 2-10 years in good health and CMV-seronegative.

The CDR3 sequence is CASSPALYNEQFF. The CDR3 region has the DNA TGTGCCAGCAGCCCAGCGCTCTACAATGAGCAGTTCTTC. The rearrangement joins TRBV6-1 to TRBJ2-1; no clear D. CDR3 length equals 13 residues. The germline CDR1 and CDR2 sequences are MNHNS and SASEGT. The V gene lost 6 bases and the J gene lost 3 bases, with 9 bases spanning the gap.